This entry lists 3 T cell receptor beta chains sequenced from one sample in a study of blood T cell repertoires in COVID-19. The repertoire was sequenced with immunoSEQ multiplex PCR; TCRdb's copy has only in-frame clones and lacks some. Seen here are about 260,000 clones, 86% observed once, and the top ten hold over 2%. The material sequenced was PBMCs or T cells enriched from blood (not recorded which). These receptors were obtained from a woman aged 45-59 years who had recovered from COVID-19.

The chain employs TRBV10-3 and TRBJ2-6, with TRBD1 as a possible D gene (5 bases). The germline V and J ends were trimmed by 3 bases and 4 bases, with 19 bases remaining between them. The CDR3 totals 18 residues. Germline loops: CDR1 ENHRY, CDR2 SYGVKD. CDR3 sequence (DNA): TGTGCCATCAGTGACCCTATCTGGGGCTTAACCGGGGCCAACGTCCTGACTTTC. Its translation is CAISDPIWGLTGANVLTF.

The CDR3 is CASSVATGTGNYNEQFF. CDR3 nucleotides: TGTGCCAGCAGCGTAGCCACCGGGACAGGCAATTACAATGAGCAGTTCTTC. V gene TRBV9 combines with J gene TRBJ2-1, with 8 nucleotides matching TRBD1. The germline V gene encodes CDR1 SGDLS and CDR2 YYNGEE. After removal of 0 bases from V and 4 bases from J, the junction contained 9 bases not matched to a gene. The CDR3 loop spans 17 amino acids.

The J gene is TRBJ2-7, the V gene TRBV29-1; D might be TRBD2 (6 bases). This CDR3 has 12 amino acids. Per the germline V gene, CDR1 is SQVTM and CDR2 is ANQGSEA. V lost 5 bases and J lost 6, with 14 bases in between. The CDR3 loop reads CSVLGGISEQYF. The CDR3, as DNA: TGCAGCGTTTTGGGGGGAATCTCCGAGCAGTACTTC.